The clone carrying this T cell receptor beta chain was observed a single time. The antigen remains undetermined. Primers: 60 Vbeta forward and 13 Jbeta reverse. Produced via immunoSEQ multiplex PCR; TCRdb's table is partial and in-frame only. This table has approximately 190,000 clones, 65% to 85% appearing once. The source of the sample is a study of cytomegalovirus exposure and HLA in healthy donors. Regarding the study as a whole: A few of the chains that were CMV-associated were confirmed in vitro to be specific for CMV antigens.

In germline, CDR1 is SGHRS, CDR2 YFSETQ. Trimming left V 5 bases short and J 0 bases short, with 12 bases between. The CDR3 length is 15 residues. Sequences were obtained from PBMCs. The sequence was obtained from a man aged 45-65 years in good health and CMV-seronegative. V usage is TRBV5-1 and J usage is TRBJ2-1, with D possibly TRBD2 on 7 matching bases. This CDR3 is CASRGGQSSYNEQFF. The DNA of the CDR3 is TGCGCCAGCAGGGGGGGGCAAAGCTCCTACAATGAGCAGTTCTTC.